The rows below give T cell receptor beta chains drawn from one sample of a study of technical replicates of blood from a handful of donors. This table comes from immunoSEQ multiplex PCR, and its TCRdb copy is limited to in-frame clones, with some not included. The profile shows around 83,000 clones, approximately 94% of them singletons. Sequencing was performed on T cells isolated from PBMCs. Receptor source: a human donor in good health. Both conserved end residues are trimmed from each CDR3.

>11|TRBJ1-1|TRBV29-1
SVNREMNTEAF
>12|TRBJ1-2|TRBV19
ASRPQGPPRGYT
>12|TRBJ2-7|TRBV28
ASSPRLRGYEQY
>13|TRBJ2-3|TRBV19
ASSPGLPSLDTQY
>11|TRBJ1-2|TRBV6-1
ASTPLTGGGYT
>11|TRBJ2-1|TRBV6-5
ASGRVGYNEQF
>14|TRBJ2-3|TRBV4-3
ASSQVPSGLTDTQY
>13|TRBJ2-4|TRBV5-8
ASSFGTSGRNIQY
>13|TRBJ2-3|TRBV7-7
ASSQLAGGPDTQY
>12|TRBJ1-2|TRBV14
ASSQTGLDYGYT
>10|TRBJ2-1|TRBV4-1
ASSPPEGEQF
>11|TRBJ1-4|TRBV10-3
AISGGMGEKLF
>12|TRBJ2-3|TRBV7-8
ASSFSGRMDTQY
>11|TRBJ1-1|TRBV15
ATSNRGLSEAF
>14|TRBJ2-3|TRBV5-1
ASSLIAGGPSDTQY
>12|TRBJ1-4|TRBV6-5
ASSRTGGGEKLF
>12|TRBJ1-1|TRBV19
ASSGQQGITEAF
>12|TRBJ2-1|TRBV7-9
ASSLRQGAGEQF
>13|TRBJ1-5|TRBV9
ASSAGAYSNQPQH
>11|TRBJ1-3|TRBV30
AWRRLLGNTIY
>12|TRBJ1-1|TRBV10-3
AISESGRNTEAF
>16|TRBJ1-1|TRBV14
ASSQDFMFGSPNTEAF
>12|TRBJ2-7|TRBV29-1
SAVNIGFSYEQY
>14|TRBJ1-3|TRBV6-6
ASSQDSNSSGNTIY
>11|TRBJ2-5|TRBV7-3
ASSLGTQETQY
>13|TRBJ2-1|TRBV7-9
ASSLIRESYNEQF
>12|TRBJ1-1|TRBV25-1
ASSGTGVNTEAF
>13|TRBJ2-1|TRBV2
ASRSRTALYNEQF
>17|TRBJ2-3|TRBV15
ATSHTGTSESISADTQY
>11|TRBJ2-7|TRBV30
AWSVGGSYEQY
>13|TRBJ2-2|TRBV18
ASSPAGPNTGELF
>14|TRBJ2-1|TRBV7-3
ASSLTWGQGLNEQF
>13|TRBJ2-1|TRBV4-2
ASSQPLAGANEQF
>12|TRBJ1-2|TRBV19
ASSITGGDYGYT
>13|TRBJ1-1|TRBV4-2
ASSQLQGVNTEAF
>13|TRBJ2-5|TRBV28
ASSLPAGGLETQY
>12|TRBJ1-3|TRBV5-1
ASSSTGPENTIY
>11|TRBJ1-5|TRBV19
ASSRGPNQPQH
>12|TRBJ2-7|TRBV7-4
ASRTQGFRYEQY
>15|TRBJ1-5|TRBV27
ASSKGTGSLGNQPQH
>14|TRBJ2-7|TRBV5-1
ASSLVYSGRDREQY
>16|TRBJ2-7|TRBV5-1
ASSLEVQGWDRDYEQY
>8|TRBJ1-1|TRBV2
ASSAQQAF
>12|TRBJ2-2|TRBV6-5
ASSTGLMTGELF
>14|TRBJ1-2|TRBV14
ASSQVFTGRLYGYT
>11|TRBJ2-7|TRBV4-1
ASSQNRGYEQY
>16|TRBJ2-6|TRBV7-3
ASSLNPLAGSGANVLT
>12|TRBJ2-5|TRBV4-1
ASSQVTVQETQY
>13|TRBJ2-3|TRBV30
AWLASPGTADTQY
>11|TRBJ2-1|TRBV14
ASSHRDRDEQF
>9|TRBJ2-1|TRBV28
ASRRVNEQF
>13|TRBJ1-5|TRBV28
ASSLSGMRNQPQH
>12|TRBJ2-2|TRBV7-3
ASSPYMNTGELF
>11|TRBJ1-1|TRBV5-1
ASSPDGTGLAF
>15|TRBJ2-1|TRBV9
ASSVENPGLAVNEQF
>12|TRBJ1-4|TRBV19
ASTTGGFGEKLF
>9|TRBJ2-7|TRBV28
ASSRSYEQY
>11|TRBJ2-2|TRBV4-3
ASRYGEGGELF
>15|TRBJ2-5|TRBV29-1
SVEIAAGGPIWETQY